The text below deals with one T cell receptor (beta chain). Its antigen is currently unknown. This sample is drawn from a study of shared clonotypes between healthy human individuals. Study context: Donors, aged 18 to 49, were a couple of women and a few men. CD4 naive and CD4 memory each took three plates per donor, while CD8 naive took two and CD8 memory one. Overall study results and limits: In the sorted subsets, rarefaction showed sequencing was incomplete despite large depth.

Trimming cost V 4 bases and J 2 bases; bases outside gene matches: 2. Per germline, CDR1 SQVTM and CDR2 ANQGSEA. The CDR3 contains 14 residues. Clones were read by immunoSEQ multiplex PCR, and TCRdb kept only the in-frame ones, dropping some. Seen here are about 770,000 clones, just under 75% observed once, and the top ten hold about 1.8%. The sequence was obtained from a woman aged 25 to 45 in good health. Sequencing was done on a sample of memory CD4+ T cells sorted from blood. Specified subset: CD45RA-negative fraction. The chain uses TRBV29-1 and TRBJ1-3; 10 bases map to TRBD1. The CDR3 DNA reads TGCAGCGTTGGAGACAGGGGGCCTGGAAACACCATATATTTT. Amino acids: CSVGDRGPGNTIYF.